One and the same sample provided the 5 T cell receptor beta chains below, sequenced in a study of quantifying T cell responses using KT2 cells. On the study more broadly: RNA was reverse transcribed with TCR alpha and beta constant-region primers.

An oligo carrying a UMI was ligated to the cDNA 3' end. The first PCR ran about 4 cycles with an equimolar RC1.1 and RC1.2 beta primer mix. TCRdb processed the UMI-ligation and nested PCR reads anew with MiXCR; each CDR3 protein has one entry. The repertoire holds roughly 51,000 distinct CDR3 sequences, with 12% as singletons. Sequenced input: PBMCs spiked with cells of the T cell clone KT2. These receptors all stem from a human donor.

This clonotype was counted between two and nine times. This rearrangement joins TRBV12-3 or TRBV12-4 to TRBJ2-3, with TRBD2 as a possible D gene (6 bases). Trimming took 5 bases from V and 9 from J, leaving 12 bases between them. The CDR3 covers 12 residues. CDR3 region: CASSAGLRTQYF. CDR3 in DNA: TGTGCCAGCAGTGCGGGACTTAGGACGCAGTATTTT.

This clonotype was observed many times. The chain's CDR3 is CASSASYNEQFF. CDR3 coding DNA: TGTGCCAGCAGCGCCTCCTACAATGAGCAGTTCTTC. The chain employs TRBV7-2 and TRBJ2-1; D ambiguous. V was trimmed by 5 bases and J by 0 bases, leaving 2 bases between them. Germline assignment: CDR1 SGHTA and CDR2 FQGNSA. CDR3 length equals 12 residues.

This chain joins TRBV7-9 and TRBJ1-5; no firm D call. The V gene lost 4 bases and the J gene lost 3 bases, with 13 bases spanning the gap. The CDR3 runs 15 residues. Germline assignment: CDR1 SEHNR and CDR2 FQNEAQ (reference sequence). DNA for the CDR3: TGTGCCAGCAGCTCCTCGGCTGGAATCAATCAGCCCCAGCATTTT. This encodes CASSSSAGINQPQHF.

This clonotype has at least ten counts. The chain carries TRBV27 and TRBJ2-3, with 8 bases that match TRBD2. The germline CDR1 and CDR2 sequences are MNHEY and SMNVEV (reference sequence). The CDR3 consists of 17 residues. Trimming at V came to 0 bases and at J to 2 bases, leaving 7 bases not matched to a gene. The CDR3 is CASSLSPLSGTTDTQYF. DNA of the CDR3: TGTGCCAGCAGTTTATCGCCCCTTAGCGGGACCACAGATACGCAGTATTTT.

In this sample, this clonotype turned up a few times. The chain has TRBV28 and TRBJ2-3, with TRBD2 as a possible D gene (6 bases). In germline, CDR1 is MDHEN, CDR2 SYDVKM. The CDR3 totals 13 residues. V lost 2 bases, J lost 5 bases, and 8 bases lay in between. The CDR3 reads CASSLMRGDTQYF. The DNA for the CDR3 is TGTGCCAGCAGTTTAATGCGGGGAGATACGCAGTATTTT.